This T cell receptor beta chain was sequenced in a study of cytomegalovirus exposure and HLA in healthy donors. The wider study: Most genotyped donors, 65% to 90% of 398, had Caucasian-associated genetic ancestry. The study's findings and limits: Another analysis was done later, and it associated 15,000 or so TCR beta sequences with HLA alleles at 0.05 false discovery rate. Earlier results showed most TCR beta V segments being productive about 87% or about 30% of the time.

Use of 60 Vbeta and 13 Jbeta primers characterized the PCR. The protocol was immunoSEQ multiplex PCR, while the TCRdb copy is restricted to in-frame clones and leaves out a portion. This table holds 100,000 to 150,000 clones, approximately 8.7% found once. In this sample, this clone turned up a few times. The antigen remains unidentified. This CDR3 contains 14 residues. V was clipped by 7 bases and J by 1 base; unmatched bases: 3. In germline, CDR1 is MNHEY, CDR2 SVGAGI. V is TRBV6-5 and J is TRBJ2-2; the match to TRBD2 covers 7 bases. This TCR was sampled from a man aged 35 to 55 in good health and CMV-seronegative. Sample: PBMCs. In DNA form, the CDR3 reads TGTGCCAGCAAACAGCGGGGGAACACCGGGGAGCTGTTTTTT. Amino acids: CASKQRGNTGELFF.